Listed below are T cell receptor beta chains from one sample, sequenced in a study of shared clonotypes between healthy human individuals. Profiled with immunoSEQ multiplex PCR; TCRdb holds only in-frame clones, not every one. The data contain approximately 1,000,000 clones, about 84% of them singletons. Source material: memory CD4+ T cells from PBMCs. These receptors were taken from a man between 18 and 35 years old in good health. Some clones in this sample may be carry-over from other donors' samples. Both conserved end residues are part of each CDR3. The D gene is left open where the match is weak. The listing skips clone size in some rows; elsewhere it reads once, few, many or a size class.

>TRBJ1-2|14|TRBD1|-|TRBV27
CASSWDRATYGYTF
TGTGCCAGCAGTTGGGACAGGGCGACCTATGGCTACACCTTC
>TRBJ1-1|14|-|-|TRBV2
CASRRGGTNTEAFF
TGTGCCAGCAGGAGGGGGGGGACGAACACTGAAGCTTTCTTT
>TRBJ1-2|14|TRBD1|few|TRBV27
CASSLVDRGYGYTF
TGTGCCAGCAGTTTAGTGGACAGGGGGTATGGCTACACCTTC
>TRBJ1-1|15|-|-|TRBV2
CASRDSGGLNTEAFF
TGTGCCAGCAGAGACAGCGGCGGTTTGAACACTGAAGCTTTCTTT
>TRBJ1-2|14|TRBD1|-|TRBV5-1
CASRGTGTNYGYTF
TGCGCCAGCAGGGGGACAGGGACTAACTATGGCTACACCTTC
>TRBJ2-5|18|-|few|TRBV14
CASSQDLGLAEWRETQYF
TGTGCCAGCAGCCAAGATCTGGGGCTAGCCGAGTGGCGAGAGACCCAGTACTTC
>TRBJ2-7|14|-|-|TRBV21-1
CASSKEGSSYEQYF
TGTGCCAGCAGCAAAGAAGGGAGCTCCTACGAGCAGTACTTC
>TRBJ2-5|13|-|-|TRBV29-1
CSVESWAGETQYF
TGCAGCGTTGAAAGTTGGGCGGGGGAGACCCAGTACTTC
>TRBJ2-7|14|-|-|TRBV18
CASSPPTGSYEQYF
TGTGCCAGCTCACCCCCCACGGGCTCGTACGAGCAGTACTTC
>TRBJ2-7|13|-|-|TRBV15
CATSRDPLGEQYF
TGTGCCACCAGCAGAGACCCCTTAGGGGAGCAGTACTTC
>TRBJ2-1|13|-|-|TRBV5-4
CASSPRDYNEQFF
TGTGCCAGCAGTCCTAGAGACTACAATGAGCAGTTCTTC
>TRBJ2-7|19|-|-|TRBV10-3
CAISESTLGMGQAAYEQYF
TGTGCCATCAGTGAGTCGACTCTGGGGATGGGCCAGGCCGCCTACGAGCAGTACTTC
>TRBJ2-7|15|TRBD2|-|TRBV10-2
CASSEWASGIYEQYF
TGCGCCAGCAGTGAGTGGGCTAGCGGCATCTACGAGCAGTACTTC
>TRBJ2-1|12|-|-|TRBV30
CAWSRPRNEQFF
TGTGCCTGGAGTCGCCCCCGCAATGAGCAGTTCTTC
>TRBJ2-7|11|-|-|TRBV6-5
CASSAPKSQYF
TGTGCCAGCAGTGCCCCTAAGTCGCAGTACTTC
>TRBJ1-1|14|-|-|TRBV7-9
CASSGDGDSAEAFF
TGTGCCAGCAGCGGAGACGGGGACTCGGCTGAAGCTTTCTTT
>TRBJ2-1|19|-|once|TRBV28
CASSTRSLRRMSSYNEQFF
TGTGCCAGCAGTACCCGCTCCTTGAGGAGGATGAGCTCCTACAATGAGCAGTTCTTC
>TRBJ1-2|13|-|-|TRBV28
CASSYREGYGYTF
TGTGCCAGCAGTTACAGGGAGGGCTATGGCTACACCTTC
>TRBJ2-2|12|-|many|TRBV7-9
CASSAATGELFF
TGTGCCAGCTCGGCAGCCACCGGGGAGCTGTTTTTT
>TRBJ2-5|14|TRBD1|-|TRBV7-8
CASSLPGQGETQYF
TGTGCCAGCAGCTTGCCGGGACAGGGAGAGACCCAGTACTTC
>TRBJ2-6|15|-|few|TRBV5-1
CASSNAPSGANVLTF
TGCGCCAGCAGTAATGCCCCCTCTGGGGCCAACGTCCTGACTTTC
>TRBJ2-5|15|-|-|TRBV7-9
CASSLGQKTQETQYF
TGTGCCAGCAGCCTAGGACAGAAGACCCAAGAGACCCAGTACTTC
>TRBJ1-1|15|-|-|TRBV30
CAWSVVGAGGTEAFF
TGTGCCTGGAGTGTAGTAGGCGCCGGGGGCACTGAAGCTTTCTTT
>TRBJ2-1|17|TRBD2|-|TRBV5-1
CASSLMGLADRYNEQFF
TGCGCCAGCAGCTTGATGGGACTAGCGGATAGATACAATGAGCAGTTCTTC
>TRBJ2-1|15|TRBD1|-|TRBV27
CASRARQGAYNEQFF
TGTGCCAGCAGGGCCCGACAGGGGGCTTACAATGAGCAGTTCTTC
>TRBJ1-1|13|-|few|TRBV4-3
CASRVTGNTEAFF
TGCGCCAGCAGGGTGACAGGGAACACTGAAGCTTTCTTT
>TRBJ2-7|13|-|-|TRBV6-5
CASSYSRDHEQYF
TGTGCCAGCAGTTACTCGAGGGACCACGAGCAGTACTTC
>TRBJ2-3|13|-|once|TRBV19
CASLGANTDTQYF
TGTGCCAGCCTGGGGGCTAACACAGATACGCAGTATTTT
>TRBJ1-2|15|-|-|TRBV5-1
CASRGGQLRGDGYTF
TGCGCCAGCAGGGGGGGCCAGCTACGAGGCGATGGCTACACCTTC
>TRBJ1-5|15|-|-|TRBV6-6
CASSYEDAQVQPQHF
TGTGCCAGCAGTTACGAGGACGCCCAGGTACAGCCCCAGCATTTT
>TRBJ1-2|11|-|-|TRBV20-1
CSAVYNYGYTF
TGCAGTGCTGTGTATAACTATGGCTACACCTTC
>TRBJ1-4|15|-|-|TRBV7-9
CASSLGLGFNEKLFF
TGTGCCAGCAGCTTAGGTTTGGGGTTTAATGAAAAACTGTTTTTT
>TRBJ1-1|13|-|-|TRBV2
CAWSGRINTEAFF
TGTGCCTGGTCTGGACGGATTAACACTGAAGCTTTCTTT
>TRBJ2-7|15|-|-|TRBV11-2
CASSLARGRTYEQYF
TGTGCCAGCAGCTTAGCGCGGGGCAGGACCTACGAGCAGTACTTC